This T cell receptor (beta chain) was recorded in a study of CD8 T cells in ankylosing spondylitis. With respect to this clonotype: Its antigen remains unknown.

Study-level results: A CD8+ phenotype characterized the disease-linked clones, which were relatively rare in peripheral blood. What seemed typical of ankylosing spondylitis blood was a TCR beta motif built from about eight highly homologous variants.

MiXCR, run by TCRdb on the 5' RACE reads, gives a single entry per CDR3 protein. This sample has fewer than 650,000 distinct CDR3 sequences, with 9.5% to 15% found just once. The CDR3 runs 13 residues. The germline V gene encodes CDR1 KGHSH and CDR2 LQKENI. The V end lost 5 bases, the J end lost 4 bases, and 8 bases lay between the germline ends. The sample was blood, either unsorted or a sorted T cell fraction (not recorded which). The source of this sequence is a male donor with ankylosing spondylitis. V gene TRBV18 combines with J gene TRBJ2-2; D is undetermined. For the CDR3, the DNA is TGTGCCAGCTCAGCCACAGTCACCGGGGAGCTGTTTTTT. This gives the protein CASSATVTGELFF.